This is a list of T cell receptor beta chains from one sample in a study of shared clonotypes between healthy human individuals. The repertoire was sequenced with immunoSEQ multiplex PCR; TCRdb's copy has only in-frame clones and lacks some. The table records about 2.4 million clones, 93% of them present only once. Source material: naive CD4+ T cells from PBMCs. The receptor source for this set is a man younger than 30 in good health. Some clones in this sample may be carry-over from other donors' samples. The CDR3 runs from the conserved cysteine through the conserved F or W. The D gene is left open where the match is weak. Expanded clones get a size class; other rows say once, few or many, or leave the size out.

clone size,CDR3 length,V gene,D gene,J gene,CDR3 protein,CDR3 DNA
.,14,TRBV7-3,.,TRBJ1-3,CASSLGTTGNTIYF,TGTGCCAGCAGCTTAGGGACAACTGGAAACACCATATATTTT
.,13,TRBV9,.,TRBJ2-5,CASNEGSEGTQYF,TGTGCCAGCAACGAAGGGTCAGAGGGGACCCAGTACTTC
.,11,TRBV6-1,.,TRBJ2-5,CASSVFETQYF,TGTGCCAGCAGTGTTTTTGAGACCCAGTACTTC
.,12,TRBV5-5,.,TRBJ1-2,CASSPWGYGYTF,TGTGCCAGCAGCCCCTGGGGTTATGGCTACACCTTC
.,13,TRBV5-1,.,TRBJ1-2,CASSFDSSYGYTF,TGCGCCAGCAGCTTCGACAGTTCTTATGGCTACACCTTC
.,18,TRBV4-1,TRBD2,TRBJ2-3,CASSQGFLGGTSRDTQYF,TGCGCCAGCAGCCAAGGCTTCCTGGGGGGGACTAGTCGAGATACGCAGTATTTT
once,11,TRBV29-1,.,TRBJ1-3,CSVHERNTIYF,TGCAGCGTCCACGAGAGAAACACCATATATTTT
.,14,TRBV10-3,TRBD2,TRBJ2-1,CASGGSGRLNEQFF,TGTGCCAGCGGGGGTAGCGGGAGACTCAATGAGCAGTTCTTC
.,14,TRBV11-2,.,TRBJ2-1,CASSLSRRVNEQFF,TGTGCCAGCAGCCTATCGAGGAGAGTCAATGAGCAGTTCTTC
.,14,TRBV28,.,TRBJ2-7,CASSFDSGLYEQYF,TGTGCCAGCAGTTTCGATTCGGGCCTCTACGAGCAGTACTTC
.,14,TRBV7-3,.,TRBJ2-5,CASSVDRAEGTQYF,TGTGCCAGCAGCGTGGACCGGGCAGAAGGGACCCAGTACTTC
.,16,TRBV27,.,TRBJ1-4,CASGPWQRREKEKLFF,TGTGCCAGCGGCCCCTGGCAGCGGAGGGAAAAGGAAAAACTGTTTTTT
.,14,TRBV6-1,TRBD2,TRBJ2-3,CASRAGVSTDTQYF,TGTGCCAGCAGGGCGGGGGTTAGCACAGATACGCAGTATTTT
.,11,TRBV11-2,.,TRBJ2-7,CASSFLEVQYF,TGTGCCAGCAGCTTTCTAGAGGTGCAGTACTTC
.,16,TRBV7-8,.,TRBJ1-4,CASSRGGASTNEKLFF,TGTGCCAGCAGCCGCGGGGGGGCTTCAACTAATGAAAAACTGTTTTTT
once,15,TRBV15,.,TRBJ1-2,CATSRDKGNYYGYTF,TGTGCCACCAGCAGAGATAAGGGGAACTACTATGGCTACACCTTC
.,12,TRBV7-9,.,TRBJ1-6,CASSVYNSPLHF,TGTGCCAGCAGCGTATATAATTCACCCCTCCACTTT
once,16,TRBV6-8,.,TRBJ2-2,CASSSGGQGPPGELFF,TGTGCCAGCAGTTCCGGGGGGCAGGGGCCCCCTGGGGAGCTGTTTTTT
.,13,TRBV7-9,.,TRBJ1-2,CASSPTPISGYTF,TGTGCCAGCAGCCCCACCCCGATATCCGGCTACACCTTC
.,16,TRBV7-9,.,TRBJ2-7,CASSSRSGEKVHEQYF,TGTGCCAGCAGCTCTCGGTCGGGGGAGAAGGTTCACGAGCAGTACTTC
.,12,TRBV6-5,.,TRBJ1-2,CASRNRAYGYTF,TGTGCCAGCAGAAACAGGGCATATGGCTACACCTTC
.,15,TRBV28,.,TRBJ1-6,CAGGGGIYYNSPLHF,TGTGCCGGAGGAGGAGGGATCTACTATAATTCACCCCTCCACTTT
.,14,TRBV2,.,TRBJ1-5,CASNLDSRNQPQHF,TGTGCCAGCAACCTCGACAGTAGGAATCAGCCCCAGCATTTT
.,11,TRBV6-1,.,TRBJ2-5,CASIRKGTQYF,TGTGCCAGCATTCGGAAAGGGACCCAGTACTTC
.,14,TRBV5-1,.,TRBJ2-5,CASSKRGELETQYF,TGCGCCAGCAGCAAGAGAGGGGAGCTGGAGACCCAGTACTTC
.,15,TRBV28,TRBD2,TRBJ2-7,CASSPGTSGSYEQYF,TGTGCCAGCAGCCCGGGGACTAGCGGTTCCTACGAGCAGTACTTC
.,14,TRBV5-6,.,TRBJ1-5,CASSLRGFDQPQHF,TGTGCCAGCAGCTTGCGGGGATTTGATCAGCCCCAGCATTTT
.,15,TRBV28,.,TRBJ2-6,CASTTPTSGANVLTF,TGTGCCAGCACTACCCCGACCTCTGGGGCCAACGTCCTGACTTTC
.,16,TRBV2,TRBD2,TRBJ2-7,CASRILAGLSSYEQYF,TGTGCCAGCAGGATACTAGCGGGGCTGAGCTCCTACGAGCAGTACTTC
.,14,TRBV19,TRBD1,TRBJ2-2,CASSIQGAVGELFF,TGTGCCAGTAGTATACAGGGGGCGGTCGGGGAGCTGTTTTTT
.,15,TRBV12-5,TRBD1,TRBJ1-5,CASARGQGGNQPQHF,TGTGCTAGTGCCCGGGGACAGGGGGGCAATCAGCCCCAGCATTTT